A single sample gave rise to the 28 T cell receptor beta chains below, sequenced in a study of blood T cells in healthy people across ages. Primers used in a second PCR of about 6 to 12 cycles were a sample-barcoded 5' primer and a J-beta primer mix. TCRdb itself ran the 5' RACE reads through MiXCR, one entry per CDR3 protein. The sample carries under 800,000 distinct CDR3 sequences, about 21% recorded once. Specimen: blood. The receptor source for this set is a man aged 65 to 79 in good health.

The rearrangement uses TRBV4-3 and TRBJ2-5; 7 bases map to TRBD2. The length of the CDR3 is 15 residues. Germline CDR1 and CDR2: LGHNA and YSLEER. Losses at the gene ends were 1 base for V and 5 bases for J; bases not matched to a gene: 7. The DNA of the CDR3 is TGCGCCAGCAGCCAAGGGCTAGCGGCTTGGGAGACCCAGTACTTC. Translation gives CASSQGLAAWETQYF.

This rearrangement joins TRBV2 to TRBJ1-6, with D hard to call. From germline, CDR1 is SNHLY and CDR2 FYNNEI. The CDR3 covers 15 residues. V gave up 8 bases and J gave up 7 bases, with 18 bases separating them. The CDR3, as DNA: TGTGCCAGCGCCGTGAAAGTTGGAGAGAATTCACCCCTCCACTTT. Translating it yields CASAVKVGENSPLHF.

V and J are TRBV9 and TRBJ1-4; 7 bases line up with TRBD1. The CDR3 sequence is 15 residues long. The V and J ends lost 0 bases and 7 bases, in that order; junction bases with no gene match: 6. From germline, CDR1 is SGDLS and CDR2 YYNGEE. This chain's CDR3 is CASSVATDRVEKLFF. DNA of the CDR3: TGTGCCAGCAGCGTAGCTACAGACAGGGTTGAAAAACTGTTTTTT.

The chain couples TRBV6-2 or TRBV6-3 to TRBJ2-7; 7 nucleotides line up with TRBD1. V gave up 2 bases and J gave up 0 bases; unmatched junction bases: 4. This CDR3 comprises 15 residues. The germline V gene encodes CDR1 MNHEY and CDR2 SVGEGT. The CDR3 nucleotides read TGTGCCAGCAGTTACCCGGGACAGCTCTCCTACGAGCAGTACTTC. This translates into CASSYPGQLSYEQYF.

This clonotype was seen a few times. V and J are TRBV11-2 and TRBJ2-7; D is possibly TRBD2 (6 bases). Trimming left V 3 bases short and J 5 bases short, with 14 bases between. There are 14 residues in the CDR3. Germline loops: CDR1 SGHAT, CDR2 FQNNGV. This CDR3 is CASSFATSPHEQYF. The CDR3 nucleotides are TGTGCCAGCAGCTTTGCCACTAGCCCCCACGAGCAGTACTTC. Based on the CDR3 plus reference TRBV11-2 and TRBJ2-7, the full variable domain is EAGVAQSPRYKIIEKRQSVAFWCNPISGHATLYWYQQILGQGPKLLIQFQNNGVVDDSQLPKDRFSAERLKGVDSTLKIQPAKLEDSAVYLCASSFATSPHEQYFGPGTRLTVT.

Regarding this clonotype: The junction departs from the called germline gene at one end, perhaps through a read error. As DNA, the CDR3 is TGTGCCGGCAGCTTATTGGGGGGCGCAGACACCGGGGAGCTGTTTTTT. Amino acid sequence: CAGSLLGGADTGELFF. The chain links TRBV7-2 to TRBJ2-2, with D perhaps being TRBD1 or TRBD2 (6 bases each). The germline CDR1 and CDR2 sequences are SGHTA and FQGNSA. The CDR3 consists of 16 residues.

The V gene is TRBV25-1, the J gene TRBJ2-5, with D perhaps matching TRBD1 or TRBD2 (5 bases each). The end of the DNA aligns better with TRBJ2-7, so the J call may be wrong. The germline CDR1 and CDR2 sequences are MGHDK and SYGVNS. The CDR3 spans 12 residues. The CDR3 protein is CASGGRGREQYF. The CDR3 nucleotides read TGTGCCAGCGGAGGCCGGGGCCGCGAGCAGTACTTC.

V is TRBV6-5 and J is TRBJ1-3, with D tentatively TRBD1 (6 bases). The CDR3 contains 15 residues. CDR1 is MNHEY and CDR2 is SVGAGI in the germline V gene. The germline V and J ends were trimmed by 6 bases and 1 base, with 13 bases remaining between them. CDR3 nucleotide sequence: TGTGCCAGCAGCCCCGGGACACCGTCTGGAAACACCATATATTTT. The encoded protein is CASSPGTPSGNTIYF.

The genes are TRBV19 and TRBJ1-5; D is unresolved. The CDR3 is 19 amino acids. V gave up 2 bases and J gave up 0 bases, with 20 bases separating them. Looked up from germline, CDR1 is LNHDA and CDR2 is SQIVND (reference sequence). CDR3 region: CASSIWVQNRRISNQPQHF. The DNA for the CDR3 is TGTGCCAGTAGTATATGGGTGCAAAACAGAAGAATTAGCAATCAGCCCCAGCATTTT. The full variable domain, completed using reference TRBV19 and TRBJ1-5, is DGGITQSPKYLFRKEGQNVTLSCEQNLNHDAMYWYRQDPGQGLRLIYYSQIVNDFQKGDIAEGYSVSREKKESFPLTVTSAQKNPTAFYLCASSIWVQNRRISNQPQHFGDGTRLSIL.

Only a few counts were recorded for this clonotype. V is TRBV7-9 and J is TRBJ1-1; no firm D call. CDR3 size: 12 residues. Germline values: CDR1 SEHNR, CDR2 FQNEAQ (reference sequence). Trimming took 5 bases from V and 7 from J, leaving 11 bases between them. Written as DNA, the CDR3 is TGTGCCAGCAGCGCCCCGGGGTTTGAAGCTTTCTTT. Amino acids: CASSAPGFEAFF.

This clonotype showed up just a few times. Written as DNA, the CDR3 is TGTGCCAGCAGCTTGGCAGGACTAGCGGGAGTTGTTGAGCAGTTCTTC. This sequence encodes CASSLAGLAGVVEQFF. The V gene is TRBV5-4, the J gene TRBJ2-5; the match to TRBD2 covers 13 bases. The DNA matches TRBJ2-1 better at its end, which makes the J call doubtful. This CDR3 is built from 16 residues. Germline loops: CDR1 SGHNT, CDR2 YYREEE (reference sequence).

This clonotype showed up just a few times. The chain carries TRBV28 and TRBJ2-5; D remains unclear. Gene TRBJ2-7 matches the end of the DNA better, so the J call may be wrong. There are 14 residues in the CDR3. Germline lookup yields CDR1 MDHEN and CDR2 SYDVKM. The CDR3 region is CASSFGHLNYEQYF. The CDR3 DNA reads as TGTGCCAGCAGTTTTGGGCATCTAAACTACGAGCAGTACTTC.

CDR3 nucleotides: TGCGCCAGCAGCCAAGGACTAGCGGGCACAGATACGCAGTATTTT. This sequence encodes CASSQGLAGTDTQYF. V usage is TRBV4-1 and J usage is TRBJ2-3; 9 nucleotides align to TRBD2. Unmatched junction bases numbered 0, after V lost 1 base and J lost 1 base. CDR1 and CDR2 from the germline V gene are MGHRA and YSYEKL. This CDR3 spans 15 amino acids.

The rearrangement joins TRBV20-1 to TRBJ1-1; TRBD1 matches at 7 bases. V was pared by 0 bases and J by 4 bases, with 8 bases of the junction left unmatched. This CDR3 is 15 amino acids long. CDR1 is DFQATT and CDR2 is SNEGSKA in the germline V gene (reference sequence). DNA for the CDR3: TGCAGTGCTAGAGATTCGGGACAGTTGGGCACTGAAGCTTTCTTT. Protein sequence: CSARDSGQLGTEAFF.

The genes are TRBV5-1 and TRBJ2-2, with TRBD1 identical over 10 bases. The V and J ends lost 7 bases and 4 bases, in that order; junction bases with no gene match: 4. CDR3 size: 14 residues. The germline V gene has CDR1 SGHRS and CDR2 YFSETQ. In nucleotides, the CDR3 is TGCGCCAGCCGGTGGACAGGGGGCACCGGGGAGCTGTTTTTT. It encodes CASRWTGGTGELFF.

The rearrangement joins TRBV5-5 to TRBJ2-7, with 10 bases that match TRBD2. Germline V gene data show CDR1 as SGHKS and CDR2 as YYEKEE (reference sequence). This CDR3 has 16 residues. V lost 2 bases to trimming and J lost 0 bases; unmatched junction nucleotides: 5. The CDR3 bases are TGTGCCAGCAGCTTAACCTCTAGCGGGAGCTCCTACGAGCAGTACTTC. It codes for CASSLTSSGSSYEQYF. Using reference TRBV5-5 and TRBJ2-7 for the parts outside the CDR3, the full variable domain is DAGVTQSPTHLIKTRGQQVTLRCSPISGHKSVSWYQQVLGQGPQFIFQYYEKEERGRGNFPDRFSARQFPNYSSELNVNALLLGDSALYLCASSLTSSGSSYEQYFGPGTRLTVT.

V and J are TRBV12-3 or TRBV12-4 and TRBJ2-1; TRBD2 aligns across 10 bases. Trimming cost V 9 bases and J 8 bases; bases outside gene matches: 7. This CDR3 comprises 13 residues. The CDR3 loop reads CASGLAGVHEQFF. DNA for the CDR3: TGTGCCAGTGGTCTAGCGGGAGTCCATGAGCAGTTCTTC.

This clonotype showed up many times. V and J are TRBV20-1 and TRBJ2-5, with 8 bases that match TRBD2. The tail of the sequence fits TRBJ2-1 better, so the J call may be wrong. Germline lookup yields CDR1 DFQATT and CDR2 SNEGSKA (reference sequence). The CDR3 runs to 15 residues. The CDR3 is CSARGPAGGYNEQFF. The CDR3 DNA sequence: TGCAGTGCTAGAGGACCGGCGGGAGGATACAATGAGCAGTTCTTC.

This clonotype was observed at least ten times. The V call is TRBV10-3, the J call TRBJ2-3, with 7 bases matching TRBD2. From germline, CDR1 is ENHRY and CDR2 SYGVKD. J gave up 4 bases and V 7 bases, and 5 bases lay outside the gene matches. The CDR3 has 13 amino acids. CDR3 coding DNA: TGTGCCATCAAAGGCGGGAGCGCAGATACGCAGTATTTT. Translating gives CAIKGGSADTQYF.

The rearrangement links TRBV24-1 to TRBJ2-7; D uncertain. Germline V lookup: CDR1 KGHDR, CDR2 SFDVKD. There are 13 residues in the CDR3. Trimming removed 4 bases from V and 4 bases from J, with 10 bases in between. The CDR3, as DNA: TGTGCCACCAGTGACCAAATGTCGTACGAGCAGTACTTC. Amino acids: CATSDQMSYEQYF.

This chain uses TRBV12-5 with TRBJ2-5; D is unresolved. The CDR3 extends over 13 amino acids. V lost 7 bases to trimming and J lost 2 bases, with 11 bases between them. The germline V gene has CDR1 LGHNT and CDR2 FRNRAP. The CDR3 spells CASARTAQETQYF. The CDR3 region has the DNA TGTGCTAGTGCCCGCACTGCACAAGAGACCCAGTACTTC.

The genes are TRBV10-3 and TRBJ2-7, with 8 bases identical to TRBD1. The CDR3 is 13 residues long. The ends lost 5 bases at V and 3 bases at J; junction bases unmatched: 3. Germline loops: CDR1 ENHRY, CDR2 SYGVKD. The CDR3 DNA reads as TGTGCCATCAGTAAGGGACAGGACTACGAGCAGTACTTC. This sequence encodes CAISKGQDYEQYF.

This sequence joins TRBV6-5 and TRBJ2-2; perhaps D is TRBD1 or TRBD2 (6 bases each). V gave up 6 bases and J gave up 2 bases, with 19 bases separating them. This CDR3 comprises 17 residues. Per germline, CDR1 MNHEY and CDR2 SVGAGI. The CDR3 bases are TGTGCCAGCAGCTACAGGGCCACAGGGACTAACACCGGGGAGCTGTTTTTT. It codes for CASSYRATGTNTGELFF.

This clonotype showed up just a few times. The J gene is TRBJ2-5, the V gene TRBV7-6, with D possibly TRBD1 on 5 matching bases. This CDR3 is built from 13 residues. V gave up 6 bases and J gave up 5 bases, with 13 bases separating them. The germline gives CDR1 SGHVS, CDR2 FNYEAQ. CDR3 loop: CASSKSGWETQYF. As DNA, the CDR3 is TGTGCCAGCAGTAAATCAGGGTGGGAGACCCAGTACTTC.

This chain connects TRBV7-2 to TRBJ2-3, with D uncertain. This CDR3 has 14 amino acids. V shed 5 bases and J shed 3 bases, with 12 bases lying between them. The germline V gene encodes CDR1 SGHTA and CDR2 FQGNSA. CDR3 DNA: TGTGCCAGCAGCCCCTTGGGATTAACAGATACGCAGTATTTT. Its translation: CASSPLGLTDTQYF.

This chain connects TRBV18 to TRBJ2-3; D is perhaps TRBD1 (6 bases). V lost 1 base, J lost 5 bases, and 10 bases lay in between. The germline V gene encodes CDR1 KGHSH and CDR2 LQKENI. The CDR3 length is 14 residues. The CDR3 sequence is CASSPRETGDTQYF. CDR3 sequence (DNA): TGTGCCAGCTCACCACGGGAGACAGGAGATACGCAGTATTTT.

V is TRBV7-8 and J is TRBJ2-3, with a weak D call TRBD2 (5 bases). This CDR3 spans 14 amino acids. Deletions cut 0 bases from V and 4 bases from J, with 8 bases between. Germline V gene data show CDR1 as SGHVS and CDR2 as FQNEAQ. The chain's CDR3 is CASSLAYGADTQYF. The CDR3 DNA is TGTGCCAGCAGCTTAGCGTACGGGGCAGATACGCAGTATTTT. Based on the CDR3 plus reference TRBV7-8 and TRBJ2-3, the full variable domain is GAGVSQSPRYKVAKRGQDVALRCDPISGHVSLFWYQQALGQGPEFLTYFQNEAQLDKSGLPSDRFFAERPEGSVSTLKIQRTQQEDSAVYLCASSLAYGADTQYFGPGTRLTVL.

This clonotype came up a few times. J is TRBJ1-4 and V is TRBV5-5; no clear D gene. V gave up 2 bases and J gave up 1 base, with 9 bases separating them. The V gene's germline CDR1 is SGHKS and CDR2 YYEKEE (reference sequence). This CDR3 is 15 amino acids long. CDR3 DNA: TGTGCCAGCAGCTTCCATTGGGGAACTAATGAAAAACTGTTTTTT. It yields the protein CASSFHWGTNEKLFF.